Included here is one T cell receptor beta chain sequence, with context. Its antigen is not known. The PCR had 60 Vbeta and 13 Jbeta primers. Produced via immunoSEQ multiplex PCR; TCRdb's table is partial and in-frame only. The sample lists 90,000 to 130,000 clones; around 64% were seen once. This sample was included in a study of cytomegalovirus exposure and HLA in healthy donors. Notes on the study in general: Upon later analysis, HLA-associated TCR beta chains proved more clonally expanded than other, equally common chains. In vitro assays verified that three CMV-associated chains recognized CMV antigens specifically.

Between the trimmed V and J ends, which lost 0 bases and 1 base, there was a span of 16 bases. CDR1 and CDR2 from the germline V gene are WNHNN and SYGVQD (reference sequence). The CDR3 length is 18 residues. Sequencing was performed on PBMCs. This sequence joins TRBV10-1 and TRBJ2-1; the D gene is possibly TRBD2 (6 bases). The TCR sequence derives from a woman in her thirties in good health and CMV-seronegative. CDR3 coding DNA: TGCGCCAGCAGTGAGTCCCGACTAGAGGAGGGGTCCTACAATGAGCAGTTCTTC. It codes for CASSESRLEEGSYNEQFF.